The rows below give T cell receptor beta chains drawn from one sample of a study of Ad26.COV2.S vaccination and SARS-CoV-2 variants. The data were produced by immunoSEQ multiplex PCR, yet TCRdb's version contains in-frame clones alone and is incomplete. Of 300,000 to 350,000 clones listed, about 85% are singletons. The starting material was peripheral blood, obtained in a trial of Ad26.COV2.S vaccine versus placebo. These receptors came from a person between 18 and 60 years old who received the Ad26.COV2.S COVID-19 vaccine or a placebo. The CDR3 runs from the conserved cysteine through the conserved F or W. The D gene is left open where the match is weak. Part of the rows lack a size; the others show once, few, many or a class for expanded clones.

d_call	v_call	clone_size	j_call	cdr3_aa	cdr3_nt
.	TRBV12-3/TRBV12-4	once	TRBJ1-1	CASRLYGFEAFF	TGTGCCAGCCGTTTATACGGGTTTGAAGCTTTCTTT
TRBD1	TRBV4-1	.	TRBJ2-6	CASSQPTGTGRSGANVLTF	TGCGCCAGCAGCCAACCGACCGGGACAGGGAGGTCTGGGGCCAACGTCCTGACTTTC
.	TRBV5-8	.	TRBJ1-1	CASSLLTGWDTEAFF	TGTGCCAGCAGCTTACTTACAGGGTGGGACACTGAAGCTTTCTTT
.	TRBV19	.	TRBJ2-7	CASSRLGGNEQYF	TGTGCCAGTAGCCGACTGGGGGGCAACGAGCAGTACTTC
.	TRBV11-3	.	TRBJ2-3	CASSQGGPQVLPADTQYF	TGTGCCAGCAGCCAGGGGGGCCCACAGGTCTTACCCGCAGATACGCAGTATTTT
.	TRBV6-6	.	TRBJ2-3	CASTVGLYTDTQYF	TGTGCCAGCACCGTGGGACTTTACACAGATACGCAGTATTTT
.	TRBV21-1	.	TRBJ2-7	CASSKASDRGRQYF	TGTGCCAGCAGCAAAGCCTCGGACAGGGGGAGGCAGTACTTC
TRBD2	TRBV9	.	TRBJ2-5	CASSVALAGETQYF	TGTGCCAGCAGCGTGGCGCTAGCGGGAGAGACCCAGTACTTC
.	TRBV30	.	TRBJ1-4	CAWSPLGGGLFEKLFF	TGTGCCTGGAGTCCTTTGGGGGGGGGACTTTTTGAAAAACTGTTTTTT
TRBD1	TRBV28	.	TRBJ1-6	CASSGGFSYNSPLHF	TGTGCCAGCTCAGGGGGTTTCTCCTATAATTCACCCCTCCACTTT
TRBD2	TRBV5-4	.	TRBJ2-5	CASSLPAGVKGQETQYF	TGTGCCAGCAGCTTGCCAGCGGGGGTAAAAGGCCAAGAGACCCAGTACTTC
.	TRBV11-3	.	TRBJ2-5	CASSFRREGIETQYF	TGTGCCAGCAGCTTTCGGCGGGAAGGGATAGAGACCCAGTACTTC
TRBD1	TRBV9	.	TRBJ1-5	CASSPRLRQGYQPQHF	TGTGCCAGCAGCCCCAGACTGAGACAGGGATATCAGCCCCAGCATTTT
.	TRBV6-5	.	TRBJ2-3	CASSGLRTTTDTQYF	TGTGCCAGCAGCGGACTGAGAACGACCACAGATACGCAGTATTTT
.	TRBV5-4	.	TRBJ2-7	CASSLVSTPYEQYF	TGTGCCAGCAGCCTAGTAAGTACACCCTACGAGCAGTACTTC
TRBD1	TRBV4-2	.	TRBJ2-3	CASSDGTGARGDTQYF	TGTGCCAGCAGCGACGGGACAGGGGCACGAGGAGATACGCAGTATTTT
.	TRBV12-3/TRBV12-4	.	TRBJ2-7	CASSLPGSLKQYF	TGTGCCAGCAGTCTCCCCGGGAGCTTAAAGCAGTACTTC
.	TRBV12-3/TRBV12-4	.	TRBJ1-2	CASSQQGPYGYTF	TGTGCCAGCAGCCAACAGGGACCCTATGGCTACACCTTC
TRBD2	TRBV7-2	.	TRBJ2-6	CASSLGLAGLNVLTF	TGTGCCAGCAGCTTAGGTCTAGCGGGACTCAACGTCCTGACTTTC
TRBD2	TRBV3-1/TRBV3-2	.	TRBJ2-5	CASSASGGLAETQYF	TGTGCCAGCAGCGCCTCGGGGGGGCTTGCCGAGACCCAGTACTTC
.	TRBV7-3	.	TRBJ2-5	CASSLSALETQYF	TGTGCCAGCAGCTTATCGGCACTCGAGACCCAGTACTTC
.	TRBV5-5	many	TRBJ2-1	CASSFSRGAYNEQFF	TGTGCCAGCAGCTTTTCGCGGGGCGCATACAATGAGCAGTTCTTC
.	TRBV6-5	.	TRBJ1-1	CASEKPQGTEAFF	TGTGCCAGCGAAAAACCACAGGGAACTGAAGCTTTCTTT
.	TRBV6-1	.	TRBJ1-2	CASSEALDRGYTF	TGTGCCAGCAGTGAAGCGCTTGACAGAGGCTACACCTTC
.	TRBV5-1	.	TRBJ1-2	CASSLDRVNSYGYTF	TGCGCCAGCAGCTTGGACAGGGTGAATTCCTATGGCTACACCTTC
.	TRBV5-1	.	TRBJ1-2	CASSLSPSQIDNYGYTF	TGCGCCAGCAGCTTGAGTCCCTCCCAGATAGATAACTATGGCTACACCTTC
.	TRBV29-1	few	TRBJ1-2	CSVHGGANEIYGYTF	TGCAGCGTCCATGGGGGGGCGAACGAAATCTATGGCTACACCTTC
.	TRBV6-6	.	TRBJ2-2	CASSYSWENTGELFF	TGTGCCAGCAGTTACTCATGGGAGAACACCGGGGAGCTGTTTTTT
.	TRBV5-1	.	TRBJ1-5	CASSPLGSDQPQHF	TGCGCCAGCAGCCCGCTGGGTAGCGATCAGCCCCAGCATTTT
.	TRBV18	.	TRBJ1-2	CASSDSSGYTF	TGTGCCAGCTCAGACAGTTCGGGCTACACCTTC
.	TRBV27	.	TRBJ1-1	CASSSSMNTEAFF	TGTGCCAGCAGTTCGTCAATGAACACTGAAGCTTTCTTT
TRBD2	TRBV5-4	.	TRBJ2-3	CASSSASRGGLDTQYF	TGTGCCAGCAGCTCCGCAAGCCGGGGGGGCTTGGATACGCAGTATTTT
.	TRBV12-5	.	TRBJ2-5	CASGLGQFGTQYF	TGTGCTAGTGGTTTGGGACAGTTTGGGACCCAGTACTTC